A selection of T cell receptor beta chains follows, all from one sample in a study of cytotoxic CD8 clonotypes in ibrutinib-treated CLL. Assay: immunoSEQ multiplex PCR; the TCRdb copy retains only in-frame clones and omits some. The sample holds some 100,000 clones, under 70% seen once. The sequenced sample was PBMCs, obtained after 24 months of ibrutinib treatment. All receptors derive from a human donor with chronic lymphocytic leukemia. The CDR3 runs from the conserved cysteine through the conserved F or W. D genes are given only for firm matches. Only part of the rows carry a size: once, few, many, or a class if the clone is expanded.

d_call | clone_size | cdr3_length | j_call | v_call | cdr3_aa | cdr3_nt
. | . | 19 | TRBJ1-4 | TRBV4-1 | CASSQDGGQSLATNEKLFF | TGCGCCAGCAGCCAAGATGGAGGACAGAGCCTTGCAACTAATGAAAAACTGTTTTTT
TRBD1 | . | 16 | TRBJ2-3 | TRBV11-1 | CASSLAGDRGSDTQYF | TGTGCCAGCAGCTTAGCTGGGGACAGGGGATCAGATACGCAGTATTTT
. | few | 15 | TRBJ1-4 | TRBV25-1 | CASSDSGPESEKLFF | TGTGCCAGCAGTGATTCCGGGCCAGAATCGGAAAAACTGTTTTTT
. | . | 13 | TRBJ1-1 | TRBV28 | CATQWGENTEAFF | TGTGCCACCCAGTGGGGGGAGAACACTGAAGCTTTCTTT
. | few | 16 | TRBJ1-5 | TRBV11-3 | CASSLAVDDSNQPQHF | TGTGCCAGCAGCTTAGCAGTAGACGACAGCAATCAGCCCCAGCATTTT
. | few | 13 | TRBJ1-2 | TRBV28 | CASSLTANYGYTF | TGTGCCAGCAGTTTGACAGCTAACTATGGCTACACCTTC
TRBD1 | few | 14 | TRBJ1-1 | TRBV10-3 | CAISNDRANTEAFF | TGTGCCATCAGTAATGACAGGGCAAACACTGAAGCTTTCTTT
. | . | 15 | TRBJ1-4 | TRBV2 | CASSEARFMGEKLFF | TGTGCCAGCAGTGAAGCACGATTTATGGGGGAAAAACTGTTTTTT
TRBD1 | few | 15 | TRBJ2-7 | TRBV28 | CASRGRDRGLYEQYF | TGTGCCAGCAGGGGAAGGGACAGGGGTCTCTACGAGCAGTACTTC
. | few | 11 | TRBJ1-3 | TRBV21-1 | CASSKAIPSAF | TGTGCCAGCAGCAAAGCCATACCGTCGGCTTTT
TRBD2 | . | 16 | TRBJ2-4 | TRBV6-6 | CASSLGGNLAKNIQYF | TGTGCCAGCAGCCTCGGGGGGAATTTAGCCAAAAACATTCAGTACTTC
TRBD2 | . | 15 | TRBJ2-3 | TRBV11-3 | CASSLVAGSVDTQYF | TGTGCCAGCAGCTTAGTAGCGGGGTCAGTAGATACGCAGTATTTT
. | once | 11 | TRBJ1-2 | TRBV6-6 | CASGVLYGYTF | TGTGCCAGCGGTGTCCTCTATGGCTACACCTTC
TRBD2 | . | 17 | TRBJ2-3 | TRBV6-4 | CASSDGASAGGTDTQYF | TGTGCCAGCAGTGACGGGGCGTCGGCGGGGGGCACAGATACGCAGTATTTT
. | . | 15 | TRBJ1-5 | TRBV30 | CAWSSIGQHNQPQHF | TGTGCCTGGAGTAGCATTGGACAGCACAATCAGCCCCAGCATTTT
. | . | 12 | TRBJ2-3 | TRBV30 | CAWSLGGDTQYF | TGTGCCTGGAGTCTAGGTGGAGATACGCAGTATTTT
. | . | 14 | TRBJ2-3 | TRBV30 | CAWAIRKGTDTQYF | TGTGCCTGGGCGATCAGGAAAGGCACAGATACGCAGTATTTT
. | . | 13 | TRBJ1-2 | TRBV18 | CASSPEGDYGYTF | TGTGCCAGCTCACCCGAGGGGGACTATGGCTACACCTTC
TRBD2 | . | 15 | TRBJ2-1 | TRBV7-2 | CASTPGGLSYNEQFF | TGTGCCAGCACCCCGGGGGGACTTTCATACAATGAGCAGTTCTTC
. | . | 14 | TRBJ2-6 | TRBV25-1 | CASSTGSGANVLTF | TGTGCCAGCAGTACAGGGTCTGGGGCCAACGTCCTGACTTTC
. | . | 15 | TRBJ2-1 | TRBV11-3 | CASSLRDGPRDEQFF | TGTGCCAGCAGCCTCCGGGACGGGCCCCGAGATGAGCAGTTCTTC
. | . | 13 | TRBJ2-7 | TRBV10-3 | CAISDYTNYEQYF | TGTGCCATCAGTGACTACACCAACTACGAGCAGTACTTC
. | . | 11 | TRBJ2-1 | TRBV11-3 | CASSLEHEQFF | TGTGCCAGCAGCTTAGAACATGAGCAGTTCTTC
. | . | 15 | TRBJ2-7 | TRBV7-2 | CASSPRVPSSYEQYF | TGTGCCAGCAGCCCCCGGGTTCCCAGCTCCTACGAGCAGTACTTC
TRBD1 | . | 14 | TRBJ1-2 | TRBV30 | CAWSKGALNYGYTF | TGTGCCTGGAGTAAGGGGGCGCTTAACTATGGCTACACCTTC
. | few | 13 | TRBJ2-7 | TRBV5-1 | CASSLVEEGEQYF | TGCGCCAGCAGCTTGGTTGAGGAGGGCGAGCAGTACTTC
TRBD1 | . | 16 | TRBJ1-6 | TRBV5-5 | CASSLVPGGMGSPLHF | TGTGCCAGCAGCTTGGTTCCAGGGGGTATGGGTTCACCCCTCCACTTT
. | . | 15 | TRBJ1-2 | TRBV5-4 | CASSLEVTEIRGYTF | TGTGCCAGCAGCTTGGAGGTGACCGAAATCCGGGGCTACACCTTC
. | . | 17 | TRBJ1-3 | TRBV14 | CASSQVFNRLTGNTIYF | TGTGCCAGCAGCCAAGTGTTCAACCGACTCACTGGAAACACCATATATTTT
. | few | 12 | TRBJ2-7 | TRBV14 | CASRGLGTEQYF | TGTGCCAGCAGAGGACTGGGTACGGAGCAGTACTTC
TRBD1 | few | 15 | TRBJ1-1 | TRBV7-3 | CASGYLGQGRTEAFF | TGTGCCAGCGGTTATCTTGGACAGGGACGGACTGAAGCTTTCTTT
. | once | 15 | TRBJ1-2 | TRBV5-6 | CASSDRDLPNYGYTF | TGTGCCAGCAGCGACCGGGACTTACCTAACTATGGCTACACCTTC